This passage covers 15 T cell receptor beta chains from one sample sequenced in a study of blood T cell repertoires in COVID-19. Libraries were prepared by immunoSEQ multiplex PCR; TCRdb keeps only in-frame clonotypes and omits some of them. The table lists roughly 350,000 clones, 85% of them singletons, with roughly 3.7% in the top ten. Sequences were obtained from peripheral blood. The receptors originated from a woman aged 18-30 years with acute or convalescent COVID-19.

The chain joins TRBV19 to TRBJ1-5, with a weak D call TRBD1 (5 bases). CDR3 length equals 14 residues. V was clipped by 9 bases and J by 8 bases, with 20 bases between them. Germline V gene data show CDR1 as LNHDA and CDR2 as SQIVND (reference sequence). CDR3: CASRLLNGGEPQHF. In nucleotides, the CDR3 is TGTGCCAGCAGGTTATTAAATGGGGGGGAGCCCCAGCATTTT.

This chain joins TRBV6-6 and TRBJ1-2, with D maybe TRBD1 (6 bases). Per the germline V gene, CDR1 is MNHNY and CDR2 is SVGAGI (reference sequence). V was trimmed by 4 bases and J by 2 bases, leaving 11 bases between them. The CDR3 consists of 14 residues. CDR3 region: CASSFARGNYGYTF. The CDR3 DNA reads TGTGCCAGCAGTTTTGCCAGGGGCAACTATGGCTACACCTTC.

The CDR3: CASSDSGGAAENTGELFF. In DNA, the CDR3 is TGTGCCAGCAGTGACTCAGGGGGGGCGGCCGAGAACACCGGGGAGCTGTTTTTT. The chain carries TRBV6-4 and TRBJ2-2; tentative D call: TRBD2 (7 bases). The CDR3 consists of 18 residues. CDR1 and CDR2 from the germline V gene are MRHNA and SNTAGT. Trimming left V 0 bases short and J 1 base short, with 15 bases between.

The sample holds a few counts of this clone. The genes are TRBV30 and TRBJ1-2; possible D gene TRBD1, 6 bases. Looked up from germline, CDR1 is GTSNPN and CDR2 is SVGIG (reference sequence). Trimming cost V 8 bases and J 3 bases, with 16 bases left between them. This CDR3 region has 13 residues. The chain's CDR3 is CARQAPSDYGYTF. The CDR3 nucleotides are TGTGCCCGACAGGCCCCGAGTGACTATGGCTACACCTTC.

This clone was seen a handful of times. V gene TRBV10-3 combines with J gene TRBJ2-5; D may be TRBD2 (6 bases). This CDR3 is built from 14 residues. V was cut by 4 bases and J by 3 bases, with 12 bases left in between. From germline, CDR1 is ENHRY and CDR2 SYGVKD. The CDR3 DNA sequence: TGTGCCATCAGTGTATTACTAGCAAAAGAGACCCAGTACTTC. Protein product: CAISVLLAKETQYF.

J is TRBJ2-5 and V is TRBV6-5; D is unclear. Germline V CDR1 and CDR2: MNHEY, SVGAGI. The CDR3 runs to 14 residues. Trimming pared 1 base from V and 2 bases from J, leaving 8 bases between. In DNA form, the CDR3 reads TGTGCCAGCAGTTACTACAAGTCTCAAGAGACCCAGTACTTC. It encodes CASSYYKSQETQYF.

The V call is TRBV4-1, the J call TRBJ2-1, with D possibly TRBD2 on 6 matching bases. CDR1 and CDR2 (germline): MGHRA, YSYEKL. V was pared by 0 bases and J by 0 bases, with 15 bases between. The CDR3 spans 18 residues. The CDR3 bases are TGCGCCAGCAGCCAAGATCCGGCTAGCGCGAGCTCCTACAATGAGCAGTTCTTC. Translating gives CASSQDPASASSYNEQFF.

This clone was seen at least ten times. The rearrangement links TRBV7-9 to TRBJ1-1, with D maybe TRBD1 (5 bases). Germline V gene lookup returns CDR1 SEHNR and CDR2 FQNEAQ (reference sequence). Deletions cut 1 base from V and 5 bases from J, with 14 bases between. The CDR3 is 15 residues long. This CDR3 is CASSLEGTRGTEAFF. CDR3 DNA sequence: TGTGCCAGCAGCTTAGAGGGGACCCGGGGGACTGAAGCTTTCTTT.

The rearrangement joins TRBV24-1 to TRBJ1-2, with D hard to call. Per germline, CDR1 KGHDR and CDR2 SFDVKD. This CDR3 is built from 14 residues. V was cut by 4 bases and J by 3 bases, with 11 bases left in between. The CDR3 is CATSDPSRDYGYTF. The CDR3 DNA reads TGTGCCACCAGTGACCCATCGAGGGACTATGGCTACACCTTC.

The rearrangement links TRBV5-1 to TRBJ1-1; no clear D gene. The CDR3 has 13 amino acids. V lost 4 bases and J 3 bases, leaving 10 bases between the germline ends. Germline CDR1 and CDR2: SGHRS and YFSETQ. In nucleotides, the CDR3 is TGCGCCAGCAGCCTGAACGGTGACACTGAAGCTTTCTTT. Translated: CASSLNGDTEAFF. Full variable domain (remainder filled in from reference TRBV5-1 and TRBJ1-1): KAGVTQTPRYLIKTRGQQVTLSCSPISGHRSVSWYQQTPGQGLQFLFEYFSETQRNKGNFPGRFSGRQFSNSRSEMNVSTLELGDSALYLCASSLNGDTEAFFGQGTRLTVV.

This rearrangement joins TRBV7-8 to TRBJ1-5, with D possibly TRBD1 on 6 matching bases. The germline V gene encodes CDR1 SGHVS and CDR2 FQNEAQ. Trimming stripped 6 bases from V and 5 bases from J, with 14 bases between. The CDR3 contains 14 residues. The CDR3 here is CASSQTGRDQPQHF. The CDR3 DNA is TGTGCCAGCAGTCAAACAGGGAGGGATCAGCCCCAGCATTTT. The complete variable domain, with remaining parts taken from reference TRBV7-8 and TRBJ1-5, reads GAGVSQSPRYKVAKRGQDVALRCDPISGHVSLFWYQQALGQGPEFLTYFQNEAQLDKSGLPSDRFFAERPEGSVSTLKIQRTQQEDSAVYLCASSQTGRDQPQHFGDGTRLSIL.

The gene calls are TRBV2 and TRBJ1-6; possibly TRBD1 for D (5 bases). The V gene's germline CDR1 is SNHLY and CDR2 FYNNEI. The CDR3 covers 14 residues. V lost 0 bases and J 8 bases, leaving 8 bases between the germline ends. The CDR3 here is CASSEAGADSPLHF. The CDR3 coding sequence is TGTGCCAGCAGTGAAGCAGGGGCGGATTCACCCCTCCACTTT. Full variable domain (missing parts from reference TRBV2 and TRBJ1-6): EPEVTQTPSHQVTQMGQEVILRCVPISNHLYFYWYRQILGQKVEFLVSFYNNEISEKSEIFDDQFSVERPDGSNFTLKIRSTKLEDSAMYFCASSEAGADSPLHFGNGTRLTVT.

The CDR3 nucleotides are TGTGCCAGCAGCTTAGGGAGCGGGCCAACCTCCTACGAGCAGTACTTC. This encodes CASSLGSGPTSYEQYF. The chain uses TRBV7-9 and TRBJ2-7; tentatively, D is TRBD2 (6 bases). The CDR3 totals 16 residues. The ends were cut back, 1 base at V and 0 bases at J, with 13 bases in the middle. Looked up from germline, CDR1 is SEHNR and CDR2 is FQNEAQ (reference sequence).

The chain couples TRBV10-3 to TRBJ1-6; 8 nucleotides match TRBD1. V lost 2 bases and J lost 8; bases outside the gene matches: 5. Per germline, CDR1 ENHRY and CDR2 SYGVKD. This CDR3 region has 15 residues. This CDR3 reads CAISETGTGDSPLHF. CDR3 coding DNA: TGTGCCATCAGTGAGACCGGGACAGGAGATTCACCCCTCCACTTT.

In its sample, this clone was seen once. The chain has TRBV28 and TRBJ1-5, with 7 bases that match TRBD1. Germline V CDR1 and CDR2: MDHEN, SYDVKM. CDR3 length equals 14 residues. The V gene end was trimmed by 7 bases and the J gene end by 7 bases; junction bases not matched to a gene: 10. This CDR3 is CASTRGQTWQPQHF. The CDR3, as DNA: TGTGCCAGCACTAGGGGACAGACGTGGCAGCCCCAGCATTTT.